This entry describes one T cell receptor (beta chain). Its antigen is not identified. The Oncomine TCR Beta short-read assay sequenced DNA from cultured CD4+ T cells. TCRdb independently ran MiXCR on the PCR reads; one entry per CDR3 protein. The table lists fewer than 15,000 distinct CDR3 sequences, just under 35% of them singletons. Treatment defined: roughly 11-day PBMC culture with coronavirus spike peptide pools or control peptides (ViraFEST assay). Cells received half-medium changes with fresh IL-2 medium on days 3 and 7. These data belong to a study of vaccination and CD4 T cells after COVID-19. The wider study: Convalescent participants consisted of six males and four females, two being Hispanic. Regarding the study as a whole: Early post-infection timepoints were not included, and relatively few convalescent patients were studied.

Trimming took off 4 bases at V and 6 bases at J, with 18 bases between the two ends. The CDR3 extends over 15 amino acids. CDR1 is MNHEY and CDR2 is SMNVEV in the germline V gene (reference sequence). Sequencing input: cultured CD4+ T cells from blood. The clonotype comes from a human donor with COVID-19. This chain connects TRBV27 to TRBJ1-2; D might be TRBD1 (5 bases). CDR3 nucleotides: TGTGCCAGCAGTTCGGACCGGGGCCATCGCCATGGCTACACCTTC. As protein: CASSSDRGHRHGYTF.